The text below deals with one T cell receptor (beta chain). The sample is drawn from a study of preoperative IRX-2 immunotherapy in early breast cancer. Clones were sequenced by immunoSEQ multiplex PCR, and TCRdb holds only the in-frame ones, with some missing. This table holds tens of thousands of clones, 90% to 95% found once. Documented treatment: preoperative locoregional IRX-2 cytokine immunotherapy. This phase Ib study tested locoregional IRX-2 cytokine immunotherapy given before surgery. Trimming stripped 5 bases from V and 2 bases from J, with 12 bases between. This CDR3 is built from 15 residues. Per the germline V gene, CDR1 is SGHAT and CDR2 is FQDESV (reference sequence).

The sequencing used tumor tissue, collected after IRX-2 immunotherapy. The clonotype was recovered from a human donor with breast cancer. V is TRBV11-1 and J is TRBJ1-4; D is unclear. Here the CDR3 DNA reads TGTGCCAGCAGCGAAGGCCAGGCGACTAATGAAAAACTGTTTTTT. Amino acids: CASSEGQATNEKLFF.